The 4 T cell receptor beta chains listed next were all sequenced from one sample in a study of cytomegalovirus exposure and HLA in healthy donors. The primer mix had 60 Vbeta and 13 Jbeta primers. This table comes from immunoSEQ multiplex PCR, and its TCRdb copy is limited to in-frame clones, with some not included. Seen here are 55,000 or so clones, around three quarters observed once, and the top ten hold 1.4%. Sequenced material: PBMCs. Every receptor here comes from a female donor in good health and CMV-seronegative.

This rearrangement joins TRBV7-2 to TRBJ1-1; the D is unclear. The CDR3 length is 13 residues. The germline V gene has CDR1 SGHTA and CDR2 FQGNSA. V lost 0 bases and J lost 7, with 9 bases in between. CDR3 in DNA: TGTGCCAGCAGCTTAGCGAGGCAGCGTGAAGCTTTCTTT. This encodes CASSLARQREAFF.

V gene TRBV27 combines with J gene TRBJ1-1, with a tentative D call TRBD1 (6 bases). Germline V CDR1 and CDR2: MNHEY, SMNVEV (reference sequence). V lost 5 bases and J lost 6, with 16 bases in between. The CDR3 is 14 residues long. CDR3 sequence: CASSIPGVTAEAFF. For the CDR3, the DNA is TGTGCCAGCAGTATCCCAGGGGTTACCGCTGAAGCTTTCTTT.

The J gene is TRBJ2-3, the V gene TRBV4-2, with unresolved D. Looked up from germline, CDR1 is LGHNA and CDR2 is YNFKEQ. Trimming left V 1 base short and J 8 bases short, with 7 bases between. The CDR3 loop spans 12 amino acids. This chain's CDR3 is CASSQVDSTQYF. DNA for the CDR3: TGTGCCAGCAGCCAAGTTGACTCTACGCAGTATTTT.

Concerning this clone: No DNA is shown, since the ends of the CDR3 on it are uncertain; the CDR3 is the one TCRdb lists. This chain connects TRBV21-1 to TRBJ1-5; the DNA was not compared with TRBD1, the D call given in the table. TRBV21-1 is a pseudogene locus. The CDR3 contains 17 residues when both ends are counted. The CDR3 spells CASSKKVGQGNNQPQHF.